This T cell receptor (beta chain) emerged from a study of T cells in Graves' hyperthyroidism and ophthalmopathy (dated by TCRdb to between 2019 and 2020). Context from the whole study: Peripheral blood was collected at initial diagnosis, before any treatment. The paper describes TCR Vbeta CDR3 sequencing of more than 120 peripheral blood samples, made up of approximately 40 ophthalmopathy patients, some 76 hyperthyroidism patients and some 17 progressor patients. Prospective prediction of ophthalmopathy was tested in an independent validation cohort consisting of 18 to 20 hyperthyroidism patients and some 16 patients who later progressed to ophthalmopathy. In addition, the study compared T-cell repertoires in thyroid tissue and in blood from about 6 Graves' hyperthyroidism patients. Once sampling was done, hyperthyroidism patients were given methimazole at a starting dose of 30 mg daily, whereas ophthalmopathy patients were given high-dose intravenous methylprednisolone. The 100 discovery patients were randomly split 7:3 into training and test sets. To identify TCR V-J signatures that set the groups apart, the researchers used a discovery cohort of 100 patients, made up of 40 to 45 with Graves' ophthalmopathy and about 60 with stable Graves' hyperthyroidism. Points the paper makes about the study in general: During validation, the model predicted progression to ophthalmopathy a median of around 6 months ahead of onset, with around 65% sensitivity and 72.22% specificity. In cross-validation, a model built on a 13 V-J signature told ophthalmopathy apart from stable hyperthyroidism with roughly 87% sensitivity and around 84% specificity, and in testing the same model reached 80%/75%. Sample size was not statistically predetermined, and blinding of investigators to group allocation was not performed. Most expanded thyroid clonotypes (frequency above 0.001) were also detected in blood, suggesting blood repertoires may reflect thyroid immune responses.

This clonotype was detected only a few times. What this receptor recognizes is not known. No clone much larger than this one lies a single base away; base qualities are absent. Graves' hyperthyroidism was defined as stable when no progression to ophthalmopathy occurred over 18 months of follow-up. Hyperthyroidism patients were aged 18 to 65 years and newly diagnosed, with disease duration of less than 2 months. Exclusion was applied to patients with uncontrolled infections, other autoimmune diseases, pregnancy or lactation. Diagnoses were established on the basis of clinical symptoms, serum thyroxine and TRAb, thyroid ultrasound, and orbital computed tomography. PBMCs were isolated from about 9.2 ml of fresh peripheral blood by Ficoll-Paque density gradient centrifugation. Total RNA was extracted with Trizol reagent, and quality was checked on an Agilent 2100 Bioanalyzer. TCR beta CDR3 regions were amplified from RNA transcripts. A first-round RT-PCR of the TCR CDR3 used the HTBI primer set with the Qiagen OneStep RT-PCR kit. Libraries were constructed in a second round of multiplex PCR, after which size selection and purification were carried out. The libraries were sequenced on an Illumina HiSeq2000 using paired-end 100 bp reads. In the original analysis: SOAPnuke was used to process the raw data, throwing out any read that contained adapters or uncalled bases, had a mean Phred below 15, or lacked an exact constant-primer or identifier match. COPE v1.2.5 was used to merge high-quality paired reads, and clonotypes were defined as unique nucleotide sequences. Clonotypes were aligned to IMGT TRBV, TRBD and TRBJ reference segments using MiTCR v1.1. Analysis was restricted to V-J combinations with a frequency above 0.0001, which covered about 99% of repertoires. A TCS score was defined as the ratio of F50 (clonal expansion) to E x V (chaos), with BLOSUM62-based TCRdist applied between CDR3 peptides within each V-J. Welch's t-statistics and random forest reduced 500 to 650 V-J features to roughly 13, which were used in a naive Bayes classifier (R e1071). Through fastp at Q25 and MiXCR, TCRdb rebuilt clones from the public reads, retaining in-frame beta chains. For every CDR3 protein sequence, its rows merge into one entry that carries the most common genes and DNA. These V and J calls derive from TCRdb rather than the authors' analysis. In this sample the table shows fewer than 550,000 distinct CDR3 sequences, approximately 14% of which occur a single time. Approximately 7.5% of the sample belongs to the ten largest clones.

The CDR3 goes from the cysteine to the phenylalanine over 15 residues. The DNA shown is the 45-base CDR3, in frame from base 1. Looking up the germline V gene (reference sequence) yields CDR1 LGHDT and CDR2 YNNKEL. Cut back by 1 base and 4 bases, the V and J ends lie 14 bases apart. The chain employs TRBV3-1 and TRBJ2-7; TRBD2 is a weak D gene call, 6 bases matching. Source material: blood. This receptor was taken from a woman aged 18-29 years with Graves' hyperthyroidism. For the CDR3, the sequence is CASSQASLATYEQYF. The DNA sequence is TGTGCCAGCAGCCAAGCCTCTCTAGCGACTTACGAGCAGTACTTC.